This T cell receptor beta chain derives from a study of T cells in Graves' hyperthyroidism and ophthalmopathy. Source material for PBMCs was 9 to 10 ml fresh peripheral blood. Researchers took RNA transcripts and amplified the TCR beta CDR3 regions from them. An initial round of RT-PCR targeting the TCR CDR3 relied on the HTBI primer set. TCRdb recomputed calls from the multiplex PCR reads with MiXCR, one row per CDR3 protein. The sample comprises about 420,000 distinct CDR3 sequences, around 15% of which are singletons, and approximately 5.8% rests with the top ten. Sequenced sample: blood. This sequence originates from a woman in her late teens or twenties with Graves' hyperthyroidism.

CDR3 sequence reads: CASSAQGLAGSDTQYF. The CDR3 DNA reads as TGTGCCAGCAGCGCACAGGGACTAGCGGGATCAGATACGCAGTATTTT. The genes are TRBV9 and TRBJ2-3, with 13 positions matching TRBD2. Trimming cost V 3 bases and J 4 bases; bases outside gene matches: 5. The CDR3 loop spans 16 amino acids. Germline lookup yields CDR1 SGDLS and CDR2 YYNGEE.